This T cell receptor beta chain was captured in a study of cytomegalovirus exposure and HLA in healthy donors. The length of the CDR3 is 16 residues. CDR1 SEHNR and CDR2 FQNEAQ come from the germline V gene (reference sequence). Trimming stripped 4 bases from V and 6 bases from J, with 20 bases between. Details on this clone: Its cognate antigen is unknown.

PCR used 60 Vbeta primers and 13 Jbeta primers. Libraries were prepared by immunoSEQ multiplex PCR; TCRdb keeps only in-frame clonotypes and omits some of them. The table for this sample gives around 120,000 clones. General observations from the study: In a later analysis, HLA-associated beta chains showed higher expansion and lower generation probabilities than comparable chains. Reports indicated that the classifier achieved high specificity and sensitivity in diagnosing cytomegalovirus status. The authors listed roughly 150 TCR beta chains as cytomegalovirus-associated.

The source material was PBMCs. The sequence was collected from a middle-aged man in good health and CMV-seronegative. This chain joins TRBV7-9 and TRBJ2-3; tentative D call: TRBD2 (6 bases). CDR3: CASSSKRDSPRDTQYF. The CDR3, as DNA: TGTGCCAGCAGCTCAAAACGGGACTCTCCACGGGATACGCAGTATTTT. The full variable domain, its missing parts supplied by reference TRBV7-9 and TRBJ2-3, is DTGVSQNPRHKITKRGQNVTFRCDPISEHNRLYWYRQTLGQGPEFLTYFQNEAQLEKSRLLSDRFSAERPKGSFSTLEIQRTEQGDSAMYLCASSSKRDSPRDTQYFGPGTRLTVL.